The 16 T cell receptor beta chains presented below share a single source sample, sequenced in a study of cytomegalovirus exposure and HLA in healthy donors. PCR used 60 Vbeta primers and 13 Jbeta primers. Assay: immunoSEQ multiplex PCR; the TCRdb copy retains only in-frame clones and omits some. The table includes more than 85,000 clones, 75% detected once. The sample consisted of PBMCs. These receptors originate from a middle-aged man in good health and CMV-seronegative.

The chain has TRBV5-1 and TRBJ1-3; tentatively, D is TRBD1 (5 bases). Trimming left V 8 bases short and J 1 base short, with 13 bases between. The CDR3 is 14 residues long. Germline CDR1 is SGHRS and CDR2 is YFSETQ. The CDR3 region is CASRDSLSGNTIYF. CDR3 coding DNA: TGCGCCAGTAGGGACTCATTATCTGGAAACACCATATATTTT.

The table lists this clone with a few counts. The chain joins TRBV18 to TRBJ2-7; unclear D gene. The V and J ends lost 0 bases and 0 bases respectively, with 12 bases between them. Looked up from germline, CDR1 is KGHSH and CDR2 is LQKENI. This CDR3 is built from 16 residues. The CDR3: CASSPPGGRNSYEQYF. The CDR3 DNA follows: TGTGCCAGCTCACCACCAGGCGGCCGTAACTCCTACGAGCAGTACTTC.

This chain joins TRBV4-1 and TRBJ2-5; the D gene is possibly TRBD2 (7 bases). This CDR3 region has 15 residues. Trimming stripped 4 bases from V and 2 bases from J, with 14 bases between. Germline-derived CDR1 and CDR2 are MGHRA and YSYEKL. CDR3: CASSRWGGPQETQYF. The CDR3 region has the DNA TGCGCCAGCAGCCGTTGGGGGGGCCCGCAAGAGACCCAGTACTTC.

The J gene is TRBJ2-3, the V gene TRBV7-6; 9 positions agree with TRBD1. CDR1 and CDR2 (germline): SGHVS, FNYEAQ. This CDR3 is built from 16 residues. V lost 4 bases, J lost 4 bases, and 9 bases stayed unmatched. The CDR3, as DNA: TGTGCCAGCAGCTACAATGACAGGGGGGCCCCAGATACGCAGTATTTT. Translated: CASSYNDRGAPDTQYF.

This clone has just one count. J is TRBJ2-2 and V is TRBV6-1, with TRBD2 as a possible D gene (6 bases). The CDR3 runs 13 residues. Germline values: CDR1 MNHNS, CDR2 SASEGT. The germline V and J ends were trimmed by 6 bases and 4 bases, with 9 bases remaining between them. CDR3 sequence (DNA): TGTGCCAGCAGCTGGCGGGGCACCGGGGAGCTGTTTTTT. Translation gives CASSWRGTGELFF.

The table lists this clone with a count of one. The CDR3 loop reads CASGSGSGETQYF. Written as DNA, the CDR3 is TGTGCTAGTGGTAGCGGGAGCGGGGAGACCCAGTACTTC. The chain combines TRBV12-5 with TRBJ2-5; 8 positions match TRBD2. With V trimmed by 5 bases and J by 5 bases, 4 bases remained unmatched. The germline gives CDR1 LGHNT, CDR2 FRNRAP. The CDR3 runs 13 residues.

The chain joins TRBV19 to TRBJ2-7; 8 bases map to TRBD1. The V segment lost 5 bases and the J segment 0 bases; nucleotides outside the gene matches: 6. The CDR3 extends over 15 amino acids. The V gene's germline CDR1 is LNHDA and CDR2 SQIVND (reference sequence). CDR3 in amino acids: CASSGGQASSYEQYF. CDR3 DNA sequence: TGTGCCAGTAGTGGGGGACAGGCGAGCTCCTACGAGCAGTACTTC.

The chain is built from TRBV9 and TRBJ2-3; D is possibly TRBD2 (6 bases). CDR1 and CDR2 from the germline V gene are SGDLS and YYNGEE. Trimming removed 2 bases from V and 2 bases from J, with 18 bases in between. The CDR3 covers 17 residues. CDR3 in DNA: TGTGCCAGCAGCGTGACCAGTAGCGGAAGTCTCACAGATACGCAGTATTTT. Protein product: CASSVTSSGSLTDTQYF.

The chain is built from TRBV5-4 and TRBJ2-2, with D possibly matching TRBD2 (6 bases). The CDR3 totals 15 residues. V lost 3 bases and J lost 4, with 13 bases in between. Germline assignment: CDR1 SGHNT and CDR2 YYREEE (reference sequence). CDR3 sequence (DNA): TGTGCCAGCAGCTCGGCCGGGGGAGGCACCGGGGAGCTGTTTTTT. The encoded protein is CASSSAGGGTGELFF.

The chain has TRBV5-1 and TRBJ2-7; D might be TRBD1 (5 bases). The CDR3 totals 15 residues. Germline lookup yields CDR1 SGHRS and CDR2 YFSETQ. V lost 3 bases and J 6 bases, leaving 19 bases between the germline ends. For the CDR3, the DNA is TGCGCCAGCAGCTCTGAATTGGCAGGGTCGTCCGAGCAGTACTTC. It specifies CASSSELAGSSEQYF. Based on the CDR3 plus reference TRBV5-1 and TRBJ2-7, the full variable domain is KAGVTQTPRYLIKTRGQQVTLSCSPISGHRSVSWYQQTPGQGLQFLFEYFSETQRNKGNFPGRFSGRQFSNSRSEMNVSTLELGDSALYLCASSSELAGSSEQYFGPGTRLTVT.

This clone was observed a single time. This chain links TRBV30 with TRBJ1-2; D remains ambiguous. Germline CDR1 reads GTSNPN; CDR2 reads SVGIG (reference sequence). The CDR3 is made up of 11 amino acids. Trimming cost V 3 bases and J 8 bases, with 10 bases left between them. The DNA of the CDR3 is TGTGCCTGGAGGTTCAGGTACGGCTACACCTTC. Amino acids: CAWRFRYGYTF.

The chain couples TRBV6-1 to TRBJ2-1; 7 nucleotides agree with TRBD2. The germline gives CDR1 MNHNS, CDR2 SASEGT. V gave up 4 bases and J gave up 9 bases; unmatched junction bases: 12. This CDR3 region has 15 residues. The CDR3 sequence: CASSATSVEFGEQFF. DNA of the CDR3: TGTGCCAGCAGTGCTACTAGCGTCGAATTCGGTGAGCAGTTCTTC.

J is TRBJ2-1 and V is TRBV19; perhaps TRBD2 as D (5 bases). Trimming removed 7 bases at V and 1 base at J, with 14 bases between. The CDR3 covers 15 residues. The germline gives CDR1 LNHDA, CDR2 SQIVND (reference sequence). CDR3 amino acids: CASTNSERSYNEQFF. CDR3 nucleotide sequence: TGTGCCAGTACCAACAGCGAGCGGTCCTACAATGAGCAGTTCTTC.

The CDR3 protein is CASSWTGQGISQPQHF. The CDR3 DNA reads TGTGCCAGCAGCTGGACGGGACAGGGGATAAGTCAGCCCCAGCATTTT. V and J are TRBV5-4 and TRBJ1-5, with 10 bases aligning to TRBD1. Germline CDR1 and CDR2: SGHNT and YYREEE (reference sequence). The length of the CDR3 is 16 residues. V lost 3 bases and J lost 6; bases outside the gene matches: 9. Full variable domain (rest looked up from reference TRBV5-4 and TRBJ1-5): ETGVTQSPTHLIKTRGQQVTLRCSSQSGHNTVSWYQQALGQGPQFIFQYYREEENGRGNFPPRFSGLQFPNYSSELNVNALELDDSALYLCASSWTGQGISQPQHFGDGTRLSIL.

V gene TRBV27 combines with J gene TRBJ1-2; D gene uncertain. Trimming cost V 5 bases and J 2 bases, with 12 bases left between them. The CDR3 extends over 14 amino acids. Germline V gene lookup returns CDR1 MNHEY and CDR2 SMNVEV (reference sequence). DNA of the CDR3: TGTGCCAGCAGTCCCTCCGGCAGGAACTATGGCTACACCTTC. This codes for CASSPSGRNYGYTF.

The V and J genes are TRBV2 and TRBJ1-5, with 9 positions matching TRBD1. There are 15 residues in the CDR3. CDR1 SNHLY and CDR2 FYNNEI come from the germline V gene. Trimming cost V 5 bases and J 6 bases; bases outside gene matches: 8. The CDR3 region is CASSLGQGTLQPQHF. The CDR3 DNA follows: TGTGCCAGCAGTTTAGGACAGGGGACCCTTCAGCCCCAGCATTTT.